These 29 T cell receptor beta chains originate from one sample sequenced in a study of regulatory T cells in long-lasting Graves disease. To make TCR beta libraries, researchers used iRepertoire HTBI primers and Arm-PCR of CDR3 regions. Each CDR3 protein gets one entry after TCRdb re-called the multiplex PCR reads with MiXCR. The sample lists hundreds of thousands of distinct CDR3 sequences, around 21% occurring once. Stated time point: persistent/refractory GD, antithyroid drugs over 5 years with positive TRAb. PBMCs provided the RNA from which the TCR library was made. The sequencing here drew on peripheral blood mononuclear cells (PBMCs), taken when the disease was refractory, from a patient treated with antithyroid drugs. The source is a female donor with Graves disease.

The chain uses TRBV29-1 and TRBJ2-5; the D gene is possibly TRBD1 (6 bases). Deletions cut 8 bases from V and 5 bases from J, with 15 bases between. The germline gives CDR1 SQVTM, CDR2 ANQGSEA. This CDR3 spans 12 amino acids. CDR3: CSISGEGETQYF. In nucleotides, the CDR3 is TGCAGCATCTCAGGGGAAGGGGAGACCCAGTACTTC.

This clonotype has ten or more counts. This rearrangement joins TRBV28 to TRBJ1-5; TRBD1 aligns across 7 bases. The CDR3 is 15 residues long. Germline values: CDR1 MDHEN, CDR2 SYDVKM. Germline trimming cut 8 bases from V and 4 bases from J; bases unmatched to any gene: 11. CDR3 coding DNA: TGTGCCAGCCAACCAGGACAGGCCGCGAATCAGCCCCAGCATTTT. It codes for CASQPGQAANQPQHF.

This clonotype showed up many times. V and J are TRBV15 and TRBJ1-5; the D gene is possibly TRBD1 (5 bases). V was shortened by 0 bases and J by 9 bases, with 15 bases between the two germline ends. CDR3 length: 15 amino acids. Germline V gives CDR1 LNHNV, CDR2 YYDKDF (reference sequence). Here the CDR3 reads CATSRDGADVWPQHF. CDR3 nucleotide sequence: TGTGCCACCAGCAGAGACGGGGCCGACGTTTGGCCCCAGCATTTT.

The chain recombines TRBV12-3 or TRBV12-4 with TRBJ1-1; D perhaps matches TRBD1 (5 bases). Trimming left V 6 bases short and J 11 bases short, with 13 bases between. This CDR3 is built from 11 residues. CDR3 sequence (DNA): TGTGCCAGCAGCCAGGGCCCGACGGCTTTCTTT. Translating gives CASSQGPTAFF.

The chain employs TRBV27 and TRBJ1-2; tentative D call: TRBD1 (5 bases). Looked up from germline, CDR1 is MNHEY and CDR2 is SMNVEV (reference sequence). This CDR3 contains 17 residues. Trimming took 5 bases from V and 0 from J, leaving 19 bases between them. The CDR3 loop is CASSPPPGGIPNYGYTF. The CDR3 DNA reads TGTGCCAGCAGTCCCCCCCCCGGGGGAATTCCTAACTATGGCTACACCTTC.

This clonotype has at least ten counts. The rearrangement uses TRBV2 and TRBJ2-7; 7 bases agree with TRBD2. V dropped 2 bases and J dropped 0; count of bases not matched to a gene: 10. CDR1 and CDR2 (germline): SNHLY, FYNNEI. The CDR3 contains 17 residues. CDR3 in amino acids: CASSEFSGSPSSYEQYF. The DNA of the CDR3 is TGTGCCAGCAGTGAATTTAGCGGGTCCCCAAGCTCCTACGAGCAGTACTTC.

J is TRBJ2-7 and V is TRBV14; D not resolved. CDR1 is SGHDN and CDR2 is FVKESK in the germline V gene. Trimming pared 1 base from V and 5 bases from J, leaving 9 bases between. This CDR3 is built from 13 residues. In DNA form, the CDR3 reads TGTGCCAGCAGCCAAGCCCTCCGCAACGAGCAGTACTTC. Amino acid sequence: CASSQALRNEQYF.

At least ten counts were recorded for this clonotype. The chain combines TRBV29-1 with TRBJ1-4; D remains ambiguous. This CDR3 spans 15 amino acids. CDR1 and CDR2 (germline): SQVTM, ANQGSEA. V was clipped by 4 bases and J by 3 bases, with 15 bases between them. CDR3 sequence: CSVALNLQANEKLFF. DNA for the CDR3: TGCAGCGTTGCACTCAACCTTCAGGCTAATGAAAAACTGTTTTTT.

CDR3 sequence reads: CASSPQGRSGNTIYF. As DNA, the CDR3 is TGTGCCAGCAGTCCACAGGGCCGCTCTGGAAACACCATATATTTT. The gene calls are TRBV12-3 or TRBV12-4 and TRBJ1-3; D may be TRBD1 (6 bases). The CDR3 has 15 amino acids. Trimming took off 5 bases at V and 0 bases at J, with 11 bases between the two ends.

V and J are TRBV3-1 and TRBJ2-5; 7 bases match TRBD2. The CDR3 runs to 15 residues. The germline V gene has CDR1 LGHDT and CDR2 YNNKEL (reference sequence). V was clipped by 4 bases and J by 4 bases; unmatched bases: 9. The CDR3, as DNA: TGTGCCAGCAGCCCAGAGCTGTGGGGGGGAGAGACCCAGTACTTC. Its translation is CASSPELWGGETQYF.

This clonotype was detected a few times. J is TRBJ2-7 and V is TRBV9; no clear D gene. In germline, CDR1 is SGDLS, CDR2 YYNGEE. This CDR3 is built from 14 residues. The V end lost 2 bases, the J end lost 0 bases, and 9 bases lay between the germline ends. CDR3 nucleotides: TGTGCCAGCAGCGTCGCCAGGCTCTCCTACGAGCAGTACTTC. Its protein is CASSVARLSYEQYF.

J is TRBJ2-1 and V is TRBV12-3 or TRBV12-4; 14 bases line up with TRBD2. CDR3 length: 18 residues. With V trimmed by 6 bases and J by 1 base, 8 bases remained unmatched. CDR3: CASSPKGTSGRSYNEQFF. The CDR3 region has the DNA TGTGCCAGCAGCCCCAAGGGGACTAGCGGGAGATCCTACAATGAGCAGTTCTTC.

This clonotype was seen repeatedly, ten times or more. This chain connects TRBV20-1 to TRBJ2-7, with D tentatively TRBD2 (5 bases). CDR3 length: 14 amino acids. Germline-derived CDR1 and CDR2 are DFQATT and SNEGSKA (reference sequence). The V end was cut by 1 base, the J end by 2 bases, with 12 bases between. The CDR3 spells CSARADLSAYEQYF. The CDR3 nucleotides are TGCAGTGCTAGAGCGGACCTTAGCGCCTACGAGCAGTACTTC.

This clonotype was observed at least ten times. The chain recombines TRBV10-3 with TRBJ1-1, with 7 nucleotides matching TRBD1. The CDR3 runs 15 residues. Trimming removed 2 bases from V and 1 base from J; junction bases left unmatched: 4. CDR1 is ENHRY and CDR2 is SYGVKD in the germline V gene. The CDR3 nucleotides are TGTGCCATCAGTGAGACGGGACAGAGGAACACTGAAGCTTTCTTT. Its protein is CAISETGQRNTEAFF.

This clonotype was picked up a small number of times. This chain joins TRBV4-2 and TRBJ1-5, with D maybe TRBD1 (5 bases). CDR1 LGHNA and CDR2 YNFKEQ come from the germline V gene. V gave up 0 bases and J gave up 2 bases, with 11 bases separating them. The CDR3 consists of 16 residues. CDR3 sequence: CASSQEGGLGNQPQHF. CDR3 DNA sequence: TGTGCCAGCAGCCAAGAGGGGGGGTTGGGCAATCAGCCCCAGCATTTT.

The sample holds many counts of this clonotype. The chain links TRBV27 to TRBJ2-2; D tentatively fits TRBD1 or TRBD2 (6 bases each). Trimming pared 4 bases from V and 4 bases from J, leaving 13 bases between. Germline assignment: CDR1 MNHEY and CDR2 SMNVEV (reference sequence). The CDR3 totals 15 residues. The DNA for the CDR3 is TGTGCCAGCAGTTCTCTCCCGGGGGCCACCGGGGAGCTGTTTTTT. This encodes CASSSLPGATGELFF.

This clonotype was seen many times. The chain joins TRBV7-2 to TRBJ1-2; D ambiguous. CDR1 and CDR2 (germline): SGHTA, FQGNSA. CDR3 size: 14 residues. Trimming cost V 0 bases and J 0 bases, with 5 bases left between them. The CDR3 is CASSLATANYGYTF. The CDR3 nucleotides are TGTGCCAGCAGCTTAGCAACAGCTAACTATGGCTACACCTTC.

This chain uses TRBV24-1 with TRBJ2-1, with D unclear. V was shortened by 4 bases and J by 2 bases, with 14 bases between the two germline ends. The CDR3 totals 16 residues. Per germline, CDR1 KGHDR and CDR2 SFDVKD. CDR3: CATSDPSRNPYNEQFF. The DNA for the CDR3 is TGTGCCACCAGTGACCCCTCTCGAAACCCCTACAATGAGCAGTTCTTC.

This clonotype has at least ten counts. CDR3 residues: CASSSDRLPPGQPQHF. CDR3 nucleotide sequence: TGTGCCAGCAGTTCCGACAGGCTCCCCCCCGGTCAGCCCCAGCATTTT. The rearrangement uses TRBV28 and TRBJ1-5, with D possibly TRBD1 on 6 matching bases. Trimming removed 4 bases from V and 6 bases from J, with 19 bases in between. CDR1 MDHEN and CDR2 SYDVKM come from the germline V gene. This CDR3 contains 16 residues. The full variable domain, completed using reference TRBV28 and TRBJ1-5, is DVKVTQSSRYLVKRTGEKVFLECVQDMDHENMFWYRQDPGLGLRLIYFSYDVKMKEKGDIPEGYSVSREKKERFSLILESASTNQTSMYLCASSSDRLPPGQPQHFGDGTRLSIL.

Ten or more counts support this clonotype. The CDR3 here is CASSTNTATNEKLFF. The CDR3 nucleotides are TGTGCCAGCAGTACTAACACTGCAACTAATGAAAAACTGTTTTTT. The chain uses TRBV28 and TRBJ1-4; no definite D call. Germline-derived CDR1 and CDR2 are MDHEN and SYDVKM. The ends were cut back, 5 bases at V and 0 bases at J, with 10 bases in the middle. This CDR3 is built from 15 residues.

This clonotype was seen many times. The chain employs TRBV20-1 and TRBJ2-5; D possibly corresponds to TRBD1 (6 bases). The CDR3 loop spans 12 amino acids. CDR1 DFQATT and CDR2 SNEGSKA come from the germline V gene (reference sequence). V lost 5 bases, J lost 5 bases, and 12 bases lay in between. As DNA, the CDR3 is TGCAGTGCTTCCCGACAGGCCGAGACCCAGTACTTC. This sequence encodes CSASRQAETQYF.

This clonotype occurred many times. The DNA of the CDR3 is TGTGCCGTCACTCAGGAAGGGGCCTTCAATCAGCCCCAGCATTTT. It codes for CAVTQEGAFNQPQHF. J is TRBJ1-5 and V is TRBV6-1; D is possibly TRBD1 (5 bases). The length of the CDR3 is 15 residues. CDR1 MNHNS and CDR2 SASEGT come from the germline V gene. V lost 11 bases to trimming and J lost 3 bases, with 20 bases between them.

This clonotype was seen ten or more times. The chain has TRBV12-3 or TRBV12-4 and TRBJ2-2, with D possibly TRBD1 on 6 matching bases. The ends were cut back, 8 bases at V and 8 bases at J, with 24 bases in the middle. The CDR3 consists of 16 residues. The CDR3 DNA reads TGTGCCAGCGGATTCCAGACAGGCCCCTTGGGGGGGGAGCTGTTTTTT. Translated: CASGFQTGPLGGELFF.

DNA of the CDR3: TGTGCCATCAGCTTTCAGGGGAATTCCTACGAGCAGTACTTC. This translates into CAISFQGNSYEQYF. J is TRBJ2-7 and V is TRBV10-3, with D perhaps TRBD1 (6 bases). Per germline, CDR1 ENHRY and CDR2 SYGVKD. V gave up 6 bases and J gave up 1 base, with 13 bases separating them. There are 14 residues in the CDR3.

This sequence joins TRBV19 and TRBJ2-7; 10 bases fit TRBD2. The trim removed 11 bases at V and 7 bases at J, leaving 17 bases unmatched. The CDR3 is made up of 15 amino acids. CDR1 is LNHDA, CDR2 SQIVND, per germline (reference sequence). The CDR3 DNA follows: TGTGCCTCTCAACGAGCGGGAGGGCCAGCGGGAGAGCAGTACTTC. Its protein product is CASQRAGGPAGEQYF.

The chain's CDR3 is CSARVGYEQFF. In DNA, the CDR3 is TGCAGTGCTAGAGTGGGCTATGAGCAGTTCTTC. This chain links TRBV20-1 with TRBJ2-1; D gene ambiguous. With 1 base removed from V and 8 bases from J, the gap between germline ends came to 6 bases. Germline V gives CDR1 DFQATT, CDR2 SNEGSKA (reference sequence). This CDR3 region has 11 residues.

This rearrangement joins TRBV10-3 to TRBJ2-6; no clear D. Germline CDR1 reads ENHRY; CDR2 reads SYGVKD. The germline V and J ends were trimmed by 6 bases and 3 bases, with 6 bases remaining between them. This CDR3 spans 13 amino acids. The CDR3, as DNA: TGTGCCATCAGGCTGGGTGGGGCCAACGTCCTGACTTTC. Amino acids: CAIRLGGANVLTF.

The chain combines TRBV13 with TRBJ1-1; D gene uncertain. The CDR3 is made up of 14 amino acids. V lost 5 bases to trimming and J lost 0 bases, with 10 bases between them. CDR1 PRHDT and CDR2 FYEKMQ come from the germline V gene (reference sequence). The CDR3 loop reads CASSGRRVNTEAFF. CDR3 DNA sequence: TGTGCCAGCAGCGGACGACGGGTGAACACTGAAGCTTTCTTT.

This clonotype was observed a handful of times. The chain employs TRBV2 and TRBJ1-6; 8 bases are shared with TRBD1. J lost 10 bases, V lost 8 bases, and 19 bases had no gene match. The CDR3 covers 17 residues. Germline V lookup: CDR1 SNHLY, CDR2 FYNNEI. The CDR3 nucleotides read TGTGCCAGCCGGAGCGGATTTGGTACAGGGGGTTGGTCACCCCTCCACTTT. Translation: CASRSGFGTGGWSPLHF.